The clone carrying this T cell receptor beta chain was counted only a few times. The ends were cut back, 0 bases at V and 3 bases at J, with 5 bases in the middle. CDR1 is ENHRY and CDR2 is SYGVKD in the germline V gene. The CDR3 extends over 13 amino acids. This sample is part of a study of chronic HIV infection and antiretroviral therapy. A single record per CDR3 protein comes from TCRdb applying MiXCR to the 5' RACE reads. The sample has 39,000 or so distinct CDR3 sequences, about 7.4% seen once; the top ten hold 2.9%. Sequencing was done on a sample of peripheral blood. The chain has TRBV10-3 and TRBJ1-2; a weak D match, TRBD1 (5 bases). The receptor was derived from an adult who had HIV and had not received antiretroviral therapy, or was an uninfected healthy control (not recorded which). This chain's CDR3 is CAISESTDYGYTF. The DNA for the CDR3 is TGTGCCATCAGTGAGTCGACAGACTATGGCTACACCTTC.